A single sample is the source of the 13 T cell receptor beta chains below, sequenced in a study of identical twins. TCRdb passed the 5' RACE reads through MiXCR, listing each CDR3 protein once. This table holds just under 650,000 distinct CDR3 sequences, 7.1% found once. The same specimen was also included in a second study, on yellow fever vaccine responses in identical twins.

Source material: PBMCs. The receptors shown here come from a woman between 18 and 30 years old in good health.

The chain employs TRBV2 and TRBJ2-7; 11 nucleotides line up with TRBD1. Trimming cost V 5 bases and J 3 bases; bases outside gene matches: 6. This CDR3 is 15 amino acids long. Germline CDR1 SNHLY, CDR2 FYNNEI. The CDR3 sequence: CASSQLGTGGYEQYF. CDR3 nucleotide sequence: TGTGCCAGCAGTCAACTTGGGACAGGGGGCTACGAGCAGTACTTC.

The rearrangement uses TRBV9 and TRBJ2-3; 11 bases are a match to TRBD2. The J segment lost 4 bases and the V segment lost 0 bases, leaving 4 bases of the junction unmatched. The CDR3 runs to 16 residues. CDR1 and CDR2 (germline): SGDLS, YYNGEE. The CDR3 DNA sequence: TGTGCCAGCAGCGTAGTAGCGGGAGGGCGCGCAGATACGCAGTATTTT. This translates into CASSVVAGGRADTQYF.

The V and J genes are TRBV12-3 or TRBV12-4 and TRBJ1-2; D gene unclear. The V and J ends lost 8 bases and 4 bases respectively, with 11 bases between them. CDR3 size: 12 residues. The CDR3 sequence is CASGPGSYGYTF. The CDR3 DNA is TGTGCCAGCGGGCCGGGGAGCTATGGCTACACCTTC.

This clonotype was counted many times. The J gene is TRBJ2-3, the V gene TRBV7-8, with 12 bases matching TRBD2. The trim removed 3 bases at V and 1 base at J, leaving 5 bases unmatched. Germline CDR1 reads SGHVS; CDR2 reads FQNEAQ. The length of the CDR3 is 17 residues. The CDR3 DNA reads TGTGCCAGCAGCTTGGGTACTAGCGGGGGGCGCACAGATACGCAGTATTTT. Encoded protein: CASSLGTSGGRTDTQYF.

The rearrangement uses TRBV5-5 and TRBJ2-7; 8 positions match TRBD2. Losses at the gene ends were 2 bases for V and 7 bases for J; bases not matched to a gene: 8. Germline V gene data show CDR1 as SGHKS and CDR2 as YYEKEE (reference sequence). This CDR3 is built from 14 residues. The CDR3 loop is CASSLRLASFEQYF. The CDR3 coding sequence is TGTGCCAGCAGCTTAAGACTAGCGTCCTTTGAGCAGTACTTC.

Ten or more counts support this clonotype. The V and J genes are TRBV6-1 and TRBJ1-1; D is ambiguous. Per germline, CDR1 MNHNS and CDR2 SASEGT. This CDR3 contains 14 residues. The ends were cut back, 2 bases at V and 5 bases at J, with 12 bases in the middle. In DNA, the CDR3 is TGTGCCAGCAGTGAATGGCCGCGAAGGACTGAAGCTTTCTTT. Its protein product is CASSEWPRRTEAFF.

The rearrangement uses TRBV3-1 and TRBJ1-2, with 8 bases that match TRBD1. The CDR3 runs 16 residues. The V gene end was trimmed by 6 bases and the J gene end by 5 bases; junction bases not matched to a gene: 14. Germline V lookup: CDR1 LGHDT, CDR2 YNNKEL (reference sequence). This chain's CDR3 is CASRLTGAVPGYGYTF. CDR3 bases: TGTGCCAGCAGACTGACAGGGGCAGTCCCTGGGTATGGCTACACCTTC.

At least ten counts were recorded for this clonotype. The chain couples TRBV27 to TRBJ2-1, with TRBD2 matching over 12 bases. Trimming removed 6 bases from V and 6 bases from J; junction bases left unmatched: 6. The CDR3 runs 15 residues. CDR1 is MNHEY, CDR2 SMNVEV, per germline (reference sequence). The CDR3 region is CASSRTSGVSNEQFF. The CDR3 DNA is TGTGCCAGCAGCCGGACTAGCGGGGTTTCCAATGAGCAGTTCTTC.

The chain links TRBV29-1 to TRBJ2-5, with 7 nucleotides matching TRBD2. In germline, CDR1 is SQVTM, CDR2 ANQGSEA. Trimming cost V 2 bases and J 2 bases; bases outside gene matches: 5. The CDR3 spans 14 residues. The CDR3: CSVESRLAQETQYF. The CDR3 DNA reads TGCAGCGTTGAATCTCGACTAGCTCAAGAGACCCAGTACTTC.

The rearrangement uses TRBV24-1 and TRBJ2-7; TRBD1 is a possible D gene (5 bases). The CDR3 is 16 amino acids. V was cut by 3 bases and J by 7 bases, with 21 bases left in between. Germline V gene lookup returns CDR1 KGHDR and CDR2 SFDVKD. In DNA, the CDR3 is TGTGCCACCAGTGATACCAGGGTAGGGGCTACTGGAGAGCAGTACGTC. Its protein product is CATSDTRVGATGEQYV.

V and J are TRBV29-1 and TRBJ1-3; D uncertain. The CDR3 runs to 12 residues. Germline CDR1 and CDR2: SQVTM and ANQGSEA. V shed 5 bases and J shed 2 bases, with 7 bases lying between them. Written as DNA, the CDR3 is TGCAGCGTTAGCTGGGCTGGAAACACCATATATTTT. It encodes CSVSWAGNTIYF. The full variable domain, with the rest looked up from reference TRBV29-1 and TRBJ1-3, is SAVISQKPSRDICQRGTSLTIQCQVDSQVTMMFWYRQQPGQSLTLIATANQGSEATYESGFVIDKFPISRPNLTFSTLTVSNMSPEDSSIYLCSVSWAGNTIYFGEGSWLTVV.

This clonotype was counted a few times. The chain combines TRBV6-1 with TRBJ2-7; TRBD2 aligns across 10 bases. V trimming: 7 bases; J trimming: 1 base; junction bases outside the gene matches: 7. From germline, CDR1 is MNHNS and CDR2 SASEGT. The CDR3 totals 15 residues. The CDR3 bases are TGTGCCAGCAATAGAGCGGGGGGGAGATCCTACGAGCAGTACGTC. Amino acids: CASNRAGGRSYEQYV.

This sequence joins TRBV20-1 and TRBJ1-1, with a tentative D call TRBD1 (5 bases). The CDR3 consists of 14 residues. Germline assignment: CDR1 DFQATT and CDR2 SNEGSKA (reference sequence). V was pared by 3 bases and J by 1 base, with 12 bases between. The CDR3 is CSASPPGENTEAFF. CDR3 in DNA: TGCAGTGCTAGTCCCCCGGGGGAGAACACTGAAGCTTTCTTT.